This T cell receptor beta chain was recovered during a study of blood T cell repertoires in COVID-19. Study summary: The cDNA or gDNA used as material had been derived from T cells, B-cell-depleted T cells, or PBMCs.

In the source study's methods: From reference gene primer amplification, estimates of nucleated cell counts were derived. Profiling relied on immunoSEQ multiplex PCR, and the TCRdb table lists in-frame clones only, not all of them. The DNA gave D and trimming, while V, J and clone size come from that table. The data hold approximately 300,000 clones, with 80% to 95% observed a single time. Germline-derived CDR1 and CDR2 are MDHEN and SYDVKM. V was clipped by 6 bases and J by 2 bases; unmatched bases: 8. There are 15 residues in the CDR3. The source of this sequence is a woman younger than 45 with COVID-19, enrolled during active disease. The rearrangement links TRBV28 to TRBJ2-7; TRBD1 matches 9 bases. The sequenced material came from peripheral blood. CDR3 nucleotides: TGTGCCAGCAGGTATACAGGGGGCACTACCTACGAGCAGTACTTC. Translation: CASRYTGGTTYEQYF.